The following is a T cell receptor (beta chain) sequence with its context. Germline CDR1 reads GTSNPN; CDR2 reads SVGIG (reference sequence). Trimming took 1 base from V and 8 from J, leaving 14 bases between them. The CDR3 totals 13 residues. These data come from a study of blood T cell repertoires in COVID-19. Study-level information: From the United States, Italy and Spain came samples of acute and convalescent COVID-19.

In the authors' workflow: Reference gene primer amplification gave nucleated cell count estimates. Assay used: immunoSEQ multiplex PCR; TCRdb lists only in-frame clones, some missing. V, J and clone size are taken as reported in that table, and D and trimming were inferred from the DNA itself. The sample gives tens of thousands of clones, 70% to 90% of which show up once; 15% to 20% is in the top ten. Recruited during active infection, patients (from Seattle) were subsequently followed longitudinally. The sequence came from a woman aged 55-69 years with COVID-19, enrolled during active disease. The V and J genes are TRBV30 and TRBJ1-2; possible D gene TRBD1, 5 bases. The sequencing sample was made of peripheral blood. The CDR3 region is CAWSAGGERGYTF. DNA of the CDR3: TGTGCCTGGAGTGCCGGGGGGGAGAGAGGCTACACCTTC. Together with reference TRBV30 and TRBJ1-2, the CDR3 gives the full variable domain: SQTIHQWPATLVQPVGSPLSLECTVEGTSNPNLYWYRQAAGRGLQLLFYSVGIGQISSEVPQNLSASRPQDRQFILSSKKLLLSDSGFYLCAWSAGGERGYTFGSGTRLTVV.